This T cell receptor (beta chain) appears in the sequencing data of a study of siplizumab effects on memory and regulatory T cells. Details on this clone: Its antigen is not identified.

The data were produced by immunoSEQ multiplex PCR, yet TCRdb's version contains in-frame clones alone and is incomplete. The table shows some 90,000 clones, with approximately 90% occurring only once. Study-level points and caveats: Researchers did not confirm the suppressive function of proliferating Tregs from siplizumab cultures. Unstimulated subsets contained matches for only a minor fraction of alloreactive clones. With siplizumab, mappable alloreactive CD4+ clones averaged 68.8% Treg-derived, versus 25% to 30% in controls. Roughly 75-95% of proliferating CD4+ or CD8+ clones defied assignment to a naive or memory phenotype.

From germline, CDR1 is SEHNR and CDR2 FQNEAQ (reference sequence). CDR3 length: 15 residues. V was trimmed by 1 base and J by 4 bases, leaving 13 bases between them. Sequences were obtained from CD4+ T cells sorted from blood. The rearrangement joins TRBV7-9 to TRBJ2-5, with D possibly matching TRBD2 (5 bases). The receptor comes from a human donor in good health. The CDR3 DNA sequence: TGTGCCAGCAGCTTAGGCTCTAGTGGAGGAGAGACCCAGTACTTC. Translated: CASSLGSSGGETQYF.